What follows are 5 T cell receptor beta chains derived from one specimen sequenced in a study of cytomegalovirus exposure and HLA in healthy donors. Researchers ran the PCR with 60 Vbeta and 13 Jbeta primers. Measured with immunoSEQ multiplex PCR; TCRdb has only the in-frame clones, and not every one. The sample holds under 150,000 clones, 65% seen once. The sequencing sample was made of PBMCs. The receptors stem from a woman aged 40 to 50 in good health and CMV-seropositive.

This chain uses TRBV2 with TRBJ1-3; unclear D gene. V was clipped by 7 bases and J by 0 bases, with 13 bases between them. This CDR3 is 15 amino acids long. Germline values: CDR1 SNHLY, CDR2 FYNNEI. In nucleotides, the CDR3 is TGTGCCAGCAACCTCCTCGTGAGCTCTGGAAACACCATATATTTT. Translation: CASNLLVSSGNTIYF. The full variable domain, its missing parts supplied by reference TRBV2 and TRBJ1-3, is EPEVTQTPSHQVTQMGQEVILRCVPISNHLYFYWYRQILGQKVEFLVSFYNNEISEKSEIFDDQFSVERPDGSNFTLKIRSTKLEDSAMYFCASNLLVSSGNTIYFGEGSWLTVV.

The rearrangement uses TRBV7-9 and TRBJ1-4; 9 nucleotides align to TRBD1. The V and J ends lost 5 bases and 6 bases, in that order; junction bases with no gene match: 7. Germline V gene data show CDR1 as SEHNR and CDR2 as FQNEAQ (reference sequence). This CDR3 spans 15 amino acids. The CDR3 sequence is CASSPSGQGYEKLFF. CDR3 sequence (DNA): TGTGCCAGCAGCCCCTCGGGACAGGGATATGAAAAACTGTTTTTT.

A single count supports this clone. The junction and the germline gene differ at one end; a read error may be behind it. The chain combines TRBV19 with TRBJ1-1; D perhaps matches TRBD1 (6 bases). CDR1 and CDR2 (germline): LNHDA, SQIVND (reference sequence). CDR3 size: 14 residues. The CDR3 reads CASSTPDSNIEAFF. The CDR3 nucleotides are TGTGCCAGTAGTACCCCGGACAGTAACATTGAAGCTTTCTTT.

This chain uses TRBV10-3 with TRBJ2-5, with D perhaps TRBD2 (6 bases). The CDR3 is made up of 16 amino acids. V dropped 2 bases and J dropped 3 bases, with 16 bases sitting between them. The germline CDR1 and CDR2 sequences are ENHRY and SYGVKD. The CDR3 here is CAISEGGAQQKETQYF. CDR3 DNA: TGTGCCATCAGTGAGGGAGGGGCCCAACAAAAAGAGACCCAGTACTTC.

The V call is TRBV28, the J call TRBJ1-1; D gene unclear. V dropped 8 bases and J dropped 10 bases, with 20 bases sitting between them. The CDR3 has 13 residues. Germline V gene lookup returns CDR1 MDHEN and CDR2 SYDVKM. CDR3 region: CASRLTAPERAFF. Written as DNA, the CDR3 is TGTGCCAGCCGCTTGACGGCCCCGGAGAGAGCTTTCTTT.